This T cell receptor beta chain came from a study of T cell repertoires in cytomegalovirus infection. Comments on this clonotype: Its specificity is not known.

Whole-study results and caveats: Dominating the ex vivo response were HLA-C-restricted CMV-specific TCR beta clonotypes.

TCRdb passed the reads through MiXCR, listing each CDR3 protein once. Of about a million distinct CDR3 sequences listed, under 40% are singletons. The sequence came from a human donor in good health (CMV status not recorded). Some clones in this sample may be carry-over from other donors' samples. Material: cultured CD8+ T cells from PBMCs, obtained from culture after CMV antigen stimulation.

CDR3 amino acids: CASSYSTSDYGYTF. The CDR3 bases are TGTGCCAGCAGTTACTCGACCAGCGACTATGGCTACACCTTC. The J gene is TRBJ1-2, the V gene TRBV6-5; no clear D gene. This CDR3 is 14 amino acids long. V lost 0 bases and J lost 3, with 8 bases in between. Per the germline V gene, CDR1 is MNHEY and CDR2 is SVGAGI.